This is a list of T cell receptor beta chains from one sample in a study of Graves' ophthalmopathy and Graves' hyperthyroidism. TCRdb re-called the multiplex PCR reads with MiXCR, one entry per CDR3 protein. Of roughly 500,000 distinct CDR3 sequences in the sample, 13% to 15% were seen once. Sequencing was carried out using blood. These receptors all stem from a woman in her twenties or thirties with Graves' ophthalmopathy. Each CDR3 is given with its conserved first and last residue. Each record gives: D gene, clone size, J gene, V gene, CDR3 protein, CDR3 DNA. The D gene is left open where the match is weak. Rows give clone size only sometimes, using once, few, many, or a class for an expanded clone.

d_gene: .; abundance: many; j_gene: TRBJ1-1; v_gene: TRBV6-5; CDR3aa: CASLQGPMNTEAFF; CDR3nt: TGTGCCAGCCTGCAGGGGCCGATGAACACTGAAGCTTTCTTT
d_gene: TRBD1; abundance: .; j_gene: TRBJ2-7; v_gene: TRBV4-2; CDR3aa: CASSQVPGTGGAGQYF; CDR3nt: TGTGCCAGCAGCCAAGTACCCGGGACAGGGGGCGCAGGGCAGTACTTC
d_gene: .; abundance: many; j_gene: TRBJ1-1; v_gene: TRBV6-4; CDR3aa: CASSGGAGSAFF; CDR3nt: TGTGCCAGCAGTGGAGGGGCAGGGTCCGCTTTCTTT
d_gene: .; abundance: .; j_gene: TRBJ1-1; v_gene: TRBV7-2; CDR3aa: CASSRPIWGATEAFF; CDR3nt: TGTGCCAGCAGCCGACCCATCTGGGGGGCCACTGAAGCTTTCTTT
d_gene: .; abundance: .; j_gene: TRBJ2-2; v_gene: TRBV30; CDR3aa: CAWSGTGTGDLFF; CDR3nt: TGTGCCTGGAGCGGGACGGGGACCGGGGATCTGTTTTTT
d_gene: TRBD1; abundance: .; j_gene: TRBJ1-2; v_gene: TRBV11-2; CDR3aa: CASSLDQGGRDGYTF; CDR3nt: TGTGCCAGCAGCTTAGATCAGGGGGGAAGAGATGGCTACACCTTC
d_gene: TRBD1; abundance: many; j_gene: TRBJ2-4; v_gene: TRBV28; CDR3aa: CASSRTGKKNIQYF; CDR3nt: TGTGCCAGCAGTCGGACAGGGAAAAAAAACATTCAGTACTTC
d_gene: .; abundance: few; j_gene: TRBJ2-7; v_gene: TRBV12-5; CDR3aa: CASGLDRGYEQYF; CDR3nt: TGTGCTAGTGGTTTGGATCGGGGCTACGAGCAGTACTTC
d_gene: .; abundance: few; j_gene: TRBJ2-7; v_gene: TRBV28; CDR3aa: CASSFEGFSYEQYF; CDR3nt: TGTGCCAGCAGTTTTGAGGGCTTCTCCTACGAGCAGTACTTC
d_gene: TRBD1; abundance: many; j_gene: TRBJ1-1; v_gene: TRBV12-3/TRBV12-4; CDR3aa: CASSQGARIEAFF; CDR3nt: TGTGCCAGCAGCCAGGGGGCGCGGATTGAAGCTTTCTTT
d_gene: .; abundance: .; j_gene: TRBJ2-7; v_gene: TRBV18; CDR3aa: CASSPQGRGEQYF; CDR3nt: TGTGCCAGCTCACCCCAGGGCAGGGGCGAGCAGTACTTC
d_gene: .; abundance: many; j_gene: TRBJ2-2; v_gene: TRBV4-2; CDR3aa: CASSQVDSGRSTGELFF; CDR3nt: TGTGCCAGCAGCCAAGTTGATAGCGGTAGAAGTACCGGGGAGCTGTTTTTT
d_gene: TRBD2; abundance: .; j_gene: TRBJ2-7; v_gene: TRBV4-2; CDR3aa: CASSQYSGTSGMGEQYF; CDR3nt: TGTGCCAGCAGCCAATACTCCGGGACTAGCGGGATGGGCGAGCAGTACTTC
d_gene: .; abundance: many; j_gene: TRBJ2-2; v_gene: TRBV10-3; CDR3aa: CAISEVWRANTGELFF; CDR3nt: TGTGCCATCAGTGAGGTCTGGCGGGCGAACACCGGGGAGCTGTTTTTT
d_gene: .; abundance: many; j_gene: TRBJ1-5; v_gene: TRBV18; CDR3aa: CASSLNGRGNQPQHF; CDR3nt: TGTGCCAGCTCCCTCAATGGCAGGGGCAATCAGCCCCAGCATTTT
d_gene: .; abundance: many; j_gene: TRBJ1-2; v_gene: TRBV6-1; CDR3aa: CASTPAGTGGYTF; CDR3nt: TGTGCCAGCACCCCTGCGGGGACCGGCGGCTACACCTTC
d_gene: TRBD1; abundance: many; j_gene: TRBJ2-7; v_gene: TRBV7-2; CDR3aa: CASSSDRAGTYEQYF; CDR3nt: TGTGCCAGCAGCTCGGACAGGGCAGGGACCTACGAGCAGTACTTC
d_gene: .; abundance: many; j_gene: TRBJ2-5; v_gene: TRBV12-3/TRBV12-4; CDR3aa: CASSFGGRRQGTQYF; CDR3nt: TGTGCCAGCAGTTTTGGGGGGCGAAGACAAGGGACCCAGTACTTC
d_gene: TRBD1; abundance: many; j_gene: TRBJ2-7; v_gene: TRBV7-8; CDR3aa: CASSAGRPGTGYEQYF; CDR3nt: TGTGCCAGCAGCGCCGGTCGACCGGGGACAGGGTACGAGCAGTACTTC
d_gene: .; abundance: many; j_gene: TRBJ1-1; v_gene: TRBV19; CDR3aa: CATATLTDRTFF; CDR3nt: TGTGCCACCGCTACTTTGACGGATAGAACTTTCTTT
d_gene: .; abundance: many; j_gene: TRBJ2-2; v_gene: TRBV11-2; CDR3aa: CASSSQGLGGELFF; CDR3nt: TGTGCCAGCAGCTCGCAGGGGTTAGGCGGGGAGCTGTTTTTT
d_gene: .; abundance: many; j_gene: TRBJ1-5; v_gene: TRBV10-3; CDR3aa: CAISESTVRNQPQHF; CDR3nt: TGTGCCATCAGTGAGTCGACGGTGCGCAATCAGCCCCAGCATTTT
d_gene: .; abundance: many; j_gene: TRBJ1-5; v_gene: TRBV15; CDR3aa: CATSLNSNQPQHF; CDR3nt: TGTGCCACCAGCCTTAATAGCAATCAGCCCCAGCATTTT
d_gene: TRBD1; abundance: .; j_gene: TRBJ1-1; v_gene: TRBV5-1; CDR3aa: CASSLLNPRDRARTEAFF; CDR3nt: TGCGCCAGCAGCTTGTTAAATCCGCGGGACAGGGCCCGGACTGAAGCTTTCTTT
d_gene: TRBD2; abundance: many; j_gene: TRBJ2-5; v_gene: TRBV7-6; CDR3aa: CASSYTSEKTQYF; CDR3nt: TGTGCCAGCAGCTACACTAGCGAGAAGACCCAGTACTTC
d_gene: .; abundance: many; j_gene: TRBJ1-1; v_gene: TRBV7-8; CDR3aa: CASSLVSRGSITLTEAFF; CDR3nt: TGTGCCAGCAGCTTAGTATCACGGGGGTCGATTACGTTGACTGAAGCTTTCTTT
d_gene: TRBD1; abundance: .; j_gene: TRBJ1-1; v_gene: TRBV3-1; CDR3aa: CASSPRGNETFF; CDR3nt: TGTGCCAGCAGCCCCAGGGGGAATGAAACTTTCTTT
d_gene: TRBD2; abundance: .; j_gene: TRBJ2-7; v_gene: TRBV20-1; CDR3aa: CSARTGGGFIYEQYF; CDR3nt: TGCAGTGCTAGAACTGGGGGGGGGTTTATTTACGAGCAGTACTTC
d_gene: TRBD1; abundance: many; j_gene: TRBJ1-1; v_gene: TRBV6-1; CDR3aa: CASRPDRGAYMNTEAFF; CDR3nt: TGTGCCAGCAGACCCGACAGGGGGGCATACATGAACACTGAAGCTTTCTTT
d_gene: TRBD1; abundance: many; j_gene: TRBJ2-7; v_gene: TRBV18; CDR3aa: CASSPLDRWGVTGKTYEQYF; CDR3nt: TGTGCCAGCTCACCACTGGATCGGTGGGGTGTGACAGGGAAAACCTACGAGCAGTACTTC
d_gene: .; abundance: many; j_gene: TRBJ2-7; v_gene: TRBV13; CDR3aa: CASSPDTGTERYEQYF; CDR3nt: TGTGCCAGCAGCCCCGACACAGGGACGGAACGCTACGAGCAGTACTTC
d_gene: .; abundance: many; j_gene: TRBJ1-6; v_gene: TRBV4-1; CDR3aa: CASSQDEGGSSYNSPLHF; CDR3nt: TGCGCCAGCAGCCAAGATGAGGGCGGTAGCTCCTATAATTCACCCCTCCACTTT
d_gene: .; abundance: .; j_gene: TRBJ1-5; v_gene: TRBV7-2; CDR3aa: CASSFQDRPQHF; CDR3nt: TGTGCCAGCAGCTTCCAAGACAGGCCCCAGCATTTT
d_gene: .; abundance: many; j_gene: TRBJ1-5; v_gene: TRBV7-9; CDR3aa: CASSLGGPNQPQHF; CDR3nt: TGTGCCAGCAGCCTTGGGGGGCCCAATCAGCCCCAGCATTTT
d_gene: TRBD1; abundance: many; j_gene: TRBJ1-1; v_gene: TRBV6-1; CDR3aa: CASSTEWTGEGEAFF; CDR3nt: TGTGCCAGCAGCACCGAATGGACAGGGGAAGGCGAAGCTTTCTTT